Below are 21 T cell receptor beta chains sequenced from a single sample in a study of shared T cell receptors in the human thymus. Here immunoSEQ multiplex PCR was the method, and the copy in TCRdb shows in-frame clones only, minus some. The table records about 660,000 clones, approximately 87% of them present only once. This sample was also put to use in a study of human thymus T cells.

The material sequenced was thymocytes. The receptors were gathered from a boy in the first two years of life with a congenital heart defect.

The rearrangement uses TRBV27 and TRBJ2-7, with D unresolved. This CDR3 region has 18 residues. The germline V gene encodes CDR1 MNHEY and CDR2 SMNVEV (reference sequence). V was trimmed by 2 bases and J by 5 bases, leaving 25 bases between them. Here the CDR3 reads CASSLIPFGPKADDEQYF. CDR3 coding DNA: TGTGCCAGCAGTTTAATCCCCTTTGGGCCGAAGGCCGACGACGAGCAGTACTTC.

The rearrangement uses TRBV2 and TRBJ2-5; maybe TRBD1 (5 bases). There are 13 residues in the CDR3. The germline CDR1 and CDR2 sequences are SNHLY and FYNNEI. The germline V and J ends were trimmed by 4 bases and 5 bases, with 11 bases remaining between them. DNA of the CDR3: TGTGCCAGCAGTGCACAGGAAGGGGAGACCCAGTACTTC. Translation: CASSAQEGETQYF.

The chain has TRBV18 and TRBJ1-2; D uncertain. The V gene lost 3 bases and the J gene lost 4 bases, with 12 bases spanning the gap. This CDR3 comprises 14 residues. Germline V CDR1 and CDR2: KGHSH, LQKENI. Here the CDR3 DNA reads TGTGCCAGCTCACCTCGTTCAGGCATCTATGGCTACACCTTC. Translated: CASSPRSGIYGYTF.

This chain joins TRBV4-1 and TRBJ2-7; D is unclear. The germline V gene has CDR1 MGHRA and CDR2 YSYEKL. The ends were cut back, 6 bases at V and 7 bases at J, with 13 bases in the middle. There are 12 residues in the CDR3. This CDR3 reads CASSPEHGEQYF. The CDR3 DNA reads TGCGCCAGCAGTCCAGAGCACGGGGAGCAGTACTTC.

The chain combines TRBV5-1 with TRBJ2-5, with 7 bases identical to TRBD1. The CDR3 contains 14 residues. Germline V gene sequence: CDR1 SGHRS, CDR2 YFSETQ. V shed 4 bases, J shed 2 bases, and the junction held 5 bases outside the gene matches. DNA of the CDR3: TGCGCCAGCAGCAGAAGGACAGGACAAGAGACCCAGTACTTC. Translation gives CASSRRTGQETQYF.

The J gene is TRBJ2-7, the V gene TRBV5-1; 10 bases map to TRBD1. V dropped 0 bases and J dropped 5; count of bases not matched to a gene: 2. The CDR3 contains 14 residues. Germline CDR1 and CDR2: SGHRS and YFSETQ. The CDR3 region has the DNA TGCGCCAGCAGCTTGGAGGACAGGGGGAACGAGCAGTACTTC. Its translation: CASSLEDRGNEQYF.

This clone was found once. The rearrangement links TRBV20-1 to TRBJ2-5; TRBD1 is a possible D gene (5 bases). V was clipped by 6 bases and J by 5 bases, with 10 bases between them. From germline, CDR1 is DFQATT and CDR2 SNEGSKA (reference sequence). This CDR3 comprises 11 residues. The CDR3 reads CSARDSETQYF. The CDR3 region has the DNA TGCAGTGCCAGGGATAGCGAGACCCAGTACTTC.

The chain recombines TRBV11-3 with TRBJ2-2, with a possible D match to TRBD2 (7 bases). Deletions cut 5 bases from V and 4 bases from J, with 14 bases between. The CDR3 has 15 residues. Germline CDR1 and CDR2: SGHNT and YENEEA. CDR3 sequence (DNA): TGTGCCAGCAGCCTGGGGGGGGCCGGCACCGGGGAGCTGTTTTTT. Translating gives CASSLGGAGTGELFF.

In this sample, this clone turned up a few times. This chain connects TRBV19 to TRBJ1-4, with 8 bases identical to TRBD1. Germline V gene lookup returns CDR1 LNHDA and CDR2 SQIVND (reference sequence). This CDR3 comprises 17 residues. J was trimmed by 0 bases and V by 4 bases; bases with no gene match: 7. Here the CDR3 reads CASSKRTGLTTNEKLFF. The CDR3 DNA reads TGTGCCAGTAGTAAACGGACAGGGCTCACAACTAATGAAAAACTGTTTTTT. Full variable domain (outside the CDR3, taken from reference TRBV19 and TRBJ1-4): DGGITQSPKYLFRKEGQNVTLSCEQNLNHDAMYWYRQDPGQGLRLIYYSQIVNDFQKGDIAEGYSVSREKKESFPLTVTSAQKNPTAFYLCASSKRTGLTTNEKLFFGSGTQLSVL.

The chain carries TRBV5-1 and TRBJ2-7, with 10 bases that match TRBD2. J gave up 0 bases and V 3 bases, and 6 bases lay outside the gene matches. The CDR3 totals 16 residues. Germline CDR1 SGHRS, CDR2 YFSETQ. Here the CDR3 DNA reads TGCGCCAGCAGCTGCGCTAGCGGGGGAAGCTCCTACGAGCAGTACTTC. Its protein product is CASSCASGGSSYEQYF.

This clone was seen a handful of times. The conserved final phenylalanine or tryptophan is absent from the CDR3, which likely points to a read error. Because the CDR3's place on the DNA is in doubt, the DNA is left out and the CDR3 is given as listed by TCRdb. The chain is built from TRBV5-1 and TRBJ1-1. With termini counted, the CDR3 has 10 amino acids. Germline values: CDR1 SGHRS, CDR2 YFSETQ. CDR3 sequence: CASRPEEGRL.

The CDR3 sequence is CASSAGQGEKLFF. The CDR3 DNA reads TGTGCCAGCAGTGCGGGGCAGGGCGAAAAACTGTTTTTT. This chain connects TRBV6-5 to TRBJ1-4; possible D gene TRBD1, 5 bases. The V and J ends lost 5 bases and 8 bases respectively, with 12 bases between them. From germline, CDR1 is MNHEY and CDR2 SVGAGI. CDR3 length: 13 amino acids.

A few counts support this clone. This sequence joins TRBV4-2 and TRBJ2-5; the D gene is possibly TRBD2 (6 bases). V lost 0 bases and J lost 5, with 16 bases in between. This CDR3 spans 16 amino acids. Germline V gives CDR1 LGHNA, CDR2 YNFKEQ. CDR3 nucleotides: TGTGCCAGCAGCCAAGACGAAAACGGAGGAGGGGAGACCCAGTACTTC. Amino acid sequence: CASSQDENGGGETQYF.

This clone showed up many times. The chain combines TRBV19 with TRBJ1-3; no clear D gene. This CDR3 contains 12 residues. V was trimmed by 3 bases and J by 6 bases, leaving 6 bases between them. Per germline, CDR1 LNHDA and CDR2 SQIVND (reference sequence). CDR3 in DNA: TGTGCCAGTAGTATGATAGAAAACACCATATATTTT. Protein product: CASSMIENTIYF.

The chain carries TRBV9 and TRBJ1-2, with D possibly being TRBD1 (6 bases). Per germline, CDR1 SGDLS and CDR2 YYNGEE. There are 15 residues in the CDR3. V lost 0 bases, J lost 3 bases, and 12 bases lay in between. CDR3 nucleotide sequence: TGTGCCAGCAGCGTAGGGATGGCAGGGGACTATGGCTACACCTTC. This encodes CASSVGMAGDYGYTF.

The chain employs TRBV7-2 and TRBJ2-1, with a weak D call TRBD2 (5 bases). Trimming pared 5 bases from V and 8 bases from J, leaving 16 bases between. The germline V gene encodes CDR1 SGHTA and CDR2 FQGNSA. The CDR3 length is 14 residues. The DNA of the CDR3 is TGTGCCAGCAGCCCGGACTGGGCGTCCGATGAGCAGTTCTTC. This sequence encodes CASSPDWASDEQFF.

V is TRBV27 and J is TRBJ1-1, with D hard to call. CDR1 is MNHEY and CDR2 is SMNVEV in the germline V gene (reference sequence). This CDR3 is 15 amino acids long. V shed 2 bases and J shed 1 base, with 11 bases lying between them. This CDR3 reads CASSLTTRENTEAFF. In nucleotides, the CDR3 is TGTGCCAGCAGTTTAACAACGCGGGAGAACACTGAAGCTTTCTTT.

This chain links TRBV19 with TRBJ2-1, with 12 bases lining up with TRBD2. Per the germline V gene, CDR1 is LNHDA and CDR2 is SQIVND (reference sequence). The CDR3 is 16 residues long. Trimming took 5 bases from V and 5 from J; bases not matched to a gene: 7. In DNA form, the CDR3 reads TGTGCCAGTAGTTCCCAGACTAGCGGGAGAAACAATGAGCAGTTCTTC. It is translated as CASSSQTSGRNNEQFF.

The genes are TRBV7-2 and TRBJ1-4; D is possibly TRBD1 (6 bases). Trimming shortened V by 2 bases and J by 4 bases, and 20 bases separated the two germline ends. CDR1 is SGHTA, CDR2 FQGNSA, per germline. The CDR3 contains 18 residues. CDR3 residues: CASSLQGRLRAFNEKLFF. In DNA, the CDR3 is TGTGCCAGCAGCTTACAGGGGCGGCTGCGGGCCTTTAATGAAAAACTGTTTTTT.

This clone was counted a single time. V usage is TRBV30 and J usage is TRBJ2-7, with D possibly matching TRBD2 (5 bases). This CDR3 is built from 15 residues. The germline V gene has CDR1 GTSNPN and CDR2 SVGIG (reference sequence). The V and J ends lost 4 bases and 3 bases respectively, with 19 bases between them. The CDR3 sequence is CAWILFSSRGYEQYF. In DNA, the CDR3 is TGTGCCTGGATCCTTTTTAGTTCCCGGGGCTACGAGCAGTACTTC.

The V call is TRBV4-2, the J call TRBJ2-7, with 7 bases lining up with TRBD2. This CDR3 is 15 amino acids long. V lost 5 bases, J lost 6 bases, and 13 bases stayed unmatched. The germline V gene encodes CDR1 LGHNA and CDR2 YNFKEQ. The CDR3 region has the DNA TGTGCCAGCAGCAACGAGGAGGGAGGGCCGGGCGAGCAGTACTTC. It specifies CASSNEEGGPGEQYF.